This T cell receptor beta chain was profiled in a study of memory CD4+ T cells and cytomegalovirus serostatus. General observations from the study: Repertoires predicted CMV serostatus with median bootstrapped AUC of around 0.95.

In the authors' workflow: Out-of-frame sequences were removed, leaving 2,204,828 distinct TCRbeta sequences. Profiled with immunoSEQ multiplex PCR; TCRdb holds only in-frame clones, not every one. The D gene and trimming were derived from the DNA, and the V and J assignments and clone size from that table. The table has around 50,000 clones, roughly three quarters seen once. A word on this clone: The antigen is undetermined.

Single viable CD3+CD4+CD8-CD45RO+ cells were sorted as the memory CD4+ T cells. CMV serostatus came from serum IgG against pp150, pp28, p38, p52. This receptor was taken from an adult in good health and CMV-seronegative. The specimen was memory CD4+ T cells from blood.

The CDR3 is CAWSRERDRELFF. The CDR3 DNA reads TGTGCCTGGAGTAGAGAGCGAGATCGGGAGCTGTTTTTT. This chain links TRBV30 with TRBJ2-2; D is uncertain. The CDR3 is 13 amino acids. Germline values: CDR1 GTSNPN, CDR2 SVGIG (reference sequence). V was pared by 2 bases and J by 9 bases, with 13 bases between.